This T cell receptor beta chain originates from a study of shared clonotypes between healthy human individuals. Study-wide points: The study found lower generation probabilities in non-shared clonotypes than in those shared by all four donors.

This clone was detected only a few times. Antigen specificity is unknown. Looked up from germline, CDR1 is MNHEY and CDR2 is SVGAGI. V dropped 0 bases and J dropped 7 bases, with 9 bases sitting between them. The length of the CDR3 is 13 residues. Researchers divided each subset's genomic DNA evenly across several immunoSEQ plates. Replicate PCRs from sorted subsets contained roughly 220 ng DNA, which is around 29,000 T cell genomes. Sequenced by immunoSEQ multiplex PCR; TCRdb stores in-frame clones only, minus some. The sample contains under 1 million clones, 80% to 95% of which appear only once. Cells designated naive CD8 were CD45RO-negative and were positively selected for CCR7, with terminally differentiated effector memory CD45RA+ cells excluded.

This receptor was taken from a man younger than 40 in good health. The rearrangement uses TRBV6-5 and TRBJ1-2; D is unclear. Sequenced input: naive CD8+ T cells sorted from blood. Here the CDR3 DNA reads TGTGCCAGCAGTTACTCCCCCATGGTTGGCTACACCTTC. It yields the protein CASSYSPMVGYTF.